This T cell receptor beta chain was identified in a study of PD-1 blockade in classical Hodgkin lymphoma. General study results and limits: There remain no defined causes for the repertoire differences, which possibly reflect disease activity or prior therapy.

Only in-frame clones appear in the TCRdb table, and some are missing; sequencing was by immunoSEQ multiplex PCR. The table lists around 23,000 clones, 84% of them singletons, with approximately 2% in the top ten. Worth noting for this clone: Its antigen is currently unknown.

There was relapse after autologous stem cell transplantation in every patient, and there was variation in brentuximab vedotin exposure. The CD4+ T cells used were purified from thawed PBMCs through magnetic negative selection. This material consisted of CD4+ T cells from blood, taken at baseline. The sequence was collected from a human donor with classical Hodgkin lymphoma.

The CDR3 nucleotides are TGTGCCAGCTCACCAACCTCCCGGGACCGCTCTTTCACCTTC. This gives the protein CASSPTSRDRSFTF. The chain has TRBV18 and TRBJ1-2; D may be TRBD1 (5 bases). The germline V gene has CDR1 KGHSH and CDR2 LQKENI. The length of the CDR3 is 14 residues. V was pared by 2 bases and J by 13 bases, with 20 bases between.